Presented here are 11 T cell receptor beta chains from one specimen sequenced in a study of shared clonotypes between healthy human individuals. Sequenced by immunoSEQ multiplex PCR; TCRdb stores in-frame clones only, minus some. In the table there are under 2.5 million clones, about 90% of which are singletons. The specimen sequenced was naive CD4+ T cells from PBMCs. Noted subset: CD45RA+ positively selected. All receptors come from a man between 18 and 35 years old in good health. Some clones in this sample may be carry-over from other donors' samples.

This clone came up once. The chain has TRBV7-3 and TRBJ2-6; D ambiguous. Trimming stripped 2 bases from V and 0 bases from J, with 11 bases between. The germline V gene encodes CDR1 SGHTA and CDR2 FQGTGA. The CDR3 is 17 amino acids. The CDR3 loop is CASSLGRRHSGANVLTF. The CDR3 DNA reads TGTGCCAGCAGCTTAGGGCGGCGACACTCTGGGGCCAACGTCCTGACTTTC.

The chain combines TRBV19 with TRBJ2-2; 9 bases map to TRBD1. V was pared by 4 bases and J by 7 bases, with 7 bases of the junction left unmatched. CDR1 and CDR2 from the germline V gene are LNHDA and SQIVND (reference sequence). This CDR3 has 15 residues. DNA of the CDR3: TGTGCCAGTAGTACGGACAGGGGAGATGGCGGGGAGCTGTTTTTT. This sequence encodes CASSTDRGDGGELFF.

This chain connects TRBV10-3 to TRBJ2-2, with D possibly called TRBD1 or TRBD2 (5 bases each). Trimming removed 4 bases at V and 3 bases at J, with 21 bases between. CDR1 and CDR2 (germline): ENHRY, SYGVKD. The CDR3 spans 18 residues. This CDR3 is CAISVPPGPARHTGELFF. CDR3 coding DNA: TGTGCCATCAGTGTACCGCCGGGACCCGCTCGTCACACCGGGGAGCTGTTTTTT.

The chain has TRBV11-2 and TRBJ2-1, with TRBD2 matching 13 bases. CDR3 length equals 16 residues. Looked up from germline, CDR1 is SGHAT and CDR2 is FQNNGV. V trimming: 3 bases; J trimming: 9 bases; junction bases outside the gene matches: 8. In DNA, the CDR3 is TGTGCCAGCAGCTTTTACGGGACTAGCGGGATAGGTGAGCAGTTCTTC. It codes for CASSFYGTSGIGEQFF.

V and J are TRBV27 and TRBJ2-6; TRBD1 matches at 8 bases. CDR1 is MNHEY and CDR2 is SMNVEV in the germline V gene (reference sequence). This CDR3 spans 17 amino acids. V shed 8 bases and J 1 base; nucleotides not matched to a gene: 10. CDR3 DNA: TGTGCCAGCTTTCGGACAGGGATACATTCTGGGGCCAACGTCCTGACTTTC. As protein: CASFRTGIHSGANVLTF.

The V and J genes are TRBV2 and TRBJ2-1; 10 bases line up with TRBD1. Germline V lookup: CDR1 SNHLY, CDR2 FYNNEI. After removal of 6 bases from V and 2 bases from J, the junction contained 4 bases not matched to a gene. The CDR3 loop spans 15 amino acids. DNA for the CDR3: TGTGCCAGCAGAGCGGGACAGGGGACCTACAATGAGCAGTTCTTC. Translating gives CASRAGQGTYNEQFF.

The chain recombines TRBV7-8 with TRBJ1-2, with D hard to call. Germline lookup yields CDR1 SGHVS and CDR2 FQNEAQ. V gave up 1 base and J gave up 4 bases, with 16 bases separating them. The CDR3 loop spans 16 amino acids. In nucleotides, the CDR3 is TGTGCCAGCAGCTTAGGCGCCAGCCAGTTGGGCTATGGCTACACCTTC. Encoded protein: CASSLGASQLGYGYTF.

The rearrangement uses TRBV25-1 and TRBJ2-7; a possible D gene is TRBD2 (7 bases). V was clipped by 5 bases and J by 4 bases, with 12 bases between them. The CDR3 totals 13 residues. Germline assignment: CDR1 MGHDK and CDR2 SYGVNS. CDR3 residues: CASSRGGQYEQYF. The CDR3 coding sequence is TGTGCCAGCAGTAGGGGGGGACAATACGAGCAGTACTTC.

The V and J genes are TRBV28 and TRBJ2-7, with TRBD1 identical over 10 bases. The CDR3 spans 17 residues. From germline, CDR1 is MDHEN and CDR2 SYDVKM. J gave up 3 bases and V 2 bases, and 10 bases lay outside the gene matches. The CDR3 region has the DNA TGTGCCAGCAGTTTAACCGACAGGGGGCCCTCCTACTACGAGCAGTACTTC. The encoded protein is CASSLTDRGPSYYEQYF.

This chain joins TRBV5-1 and TRBJ1-1; 9 bases agree with TRBD1. The CDR3 has 17 amino acids. The trim removed 3 bases at V and 1 base at J, leaving 10 bases unmatched. CDR1 is SGHRS and CDR2 is YFSETQ in the germline V gene. CDR3 region: CASSSGTGFTGNTEAFF. DNA for the CDR3: TGCGCCAGCAGCTCAGGGACAGGGTTTACAGGGAACACTGAAGCTTTCTTT.

This chain links TRBV5-4 with TRBJ2-2, with D unresolved. V lost 4 bases and J 0 bases, leaving 10 bases between the germline ends. The length of the CDR3 is 15 residues. Germline CDR1 and CDR2: SGHNT and YYREEE (reference sequence). The CDR3: CASSPGGANTGELFF. CDR3 bases: TGTGCCAGCAGCCCAGGTGGGGCGAACACCGGGGAGCTGTTTTTT.